This TCR beta chain derives from a study of cytomegalovirus exposure and HLA in healthy donors. Findings and limits, study-wide: Several top significant clusters appeared, in a later analysis, to be linked to common viral pathogens. Earlier analysis looked at TCR beta V segments, and most were productive about 87% or about 30% of the time.

The PCR employed 60 Vbeta primers together with 13 Jbeta primers. Generated by immunoSEQ multiplex PCR, the TCRdb table keeps only in-frame clones and is missing some. The sample lists 90,000 to 140,000 clones, over 75% occurring once. About this clone itself: The target antigen is unknown.

Healthy people donating bone marrow made up the donors. Donors had nominal health at sampling but likely had unrecorded immune exposures. Trimming pared 6 bases from V and 1 base from J, leaving 12 bases between. This CDR3 spans 14 amino acids. Germline CDR1 and CDR2: MNHEY and SVGAGI. The specimen sequenced was PBMCs. This sequence was found in a man aged 30 to 39 in good health and CMV-seropositive. J is TRBJ1-1 and V is TRBV6-5, with D perhaps TRBD1 (6 bases). CDR3 protein: CASSPRGPNTEAFF. The CDR3 DNA sequence: TGTGCCAGCAGCCCCAGGGGTCCGAACACTGAAGCTTTCTTT.